The 10 T cell receptor beta chains listed next were all sequenced from one sample in a study of T cells in Graves' hyperthyroidism and ophthalmopathy. Amplified TCR beta CDR3 regions came from RNA transcripts. HTBI primers were the set used in a first-round RT-PCR of the TCR CDR3. Using its own MiXCR run on the multiplex PCR reads, TCRdb lists one record per CDR3 protein. Here the sample spans 450,000 to 650,000 distinct CDR3 sequences, about 20% being singletons. The source material was blood. The origin of the receptors is a man younger than 35 with Graves' hyperthyroidism.

This clonotype was detected ten times or more. This chain uses TRBV7-2 with TRBJ2-7; D might be TRBD1 or TRBD2, each matching 5 bases. V was pared by 2 bases and J by 0 bases, with 11 bases between. Germline V CDR1 and CDR2: SGHTA, FQGNSA. The CDR3 spans 15 residues. CDR3 bases: TGTGCCAGCAGCTTACGGGACGGAACCTCCTACGAGCAGTACTTC. This codes for CASSLRDGTSYEQYF. Full variable domain (outside the CDR3, taken from reference TRBV7-2 and TRBJ2-7): GAGVSQSPSNKVTEKGKDVELRCDPISGHTALYWYRQSLGQGLEFLIYFQGNSAPDKSGLPSDRFSAERTGGSVSTLTIQRTQQEDSAVYLCASSLRDGTSYEQYFGPGTRLTVT.

In its sample, this clonotype was seen many times. The chain uses TRBV6-1 and TRBJ1-1; D is ambiguous. Germline CDR1 and CDR2: MNHNS and SASEGT. The CDR3 sequence is 13 residues long. V gave up 5 bases and J gave up 1 base, with 8 bases separating them. The chain's CDR3 is CASSPGWNTEAFF. DNA for the CDR3: TGTGCCAGCAGTCCGGGATGGAACACTGAAGCTTTCTTT.

In this sample, this clonotype turned up many times. This rearrangement joins TRBV15 to TRBJ2-7; no clear D. V lost 4 bases and J 4 bases, leaving 11 bases between the germline ends. Germline lookup yields CDR1 LNHNV and CDR2 YYDKDF (reference sequence). CDR3 length: 13 amino acids. The CDR3 coding sequence is TGTGCCACCAGCATAGGGTATCAGTACGAGCAGTACTTC. This translates into CATSIGYQYEQYF.

This clonotype occurred many times. The genes are TRBV6-1 and TRBJ1-2, with D hard to call. Germline-derived CDR1 and CDR2 are MNHNS and SASEGT. Deletions cut 6 bases from V and 11 bases from J, with 13 bases between. The CDR3 is made up of 11 amino acids. As DNA, the CDR3 is TGTGCCAGCAGGAACAGTATAGGTTACACCTTC. It specifies CASRNSIGYTF.

This clonotype has at least ten counts. This chain joins TRBV28 and TRBJ2-7; D may be TRBD2 (6 bases). The length of the CDR3 is 12 residues. Germline values: CDR1 MDHEN, CDR2 SYDVKM. V was pared by 5 bases and J by 4 bases, with 9 bases between. The CDR3 bases are TGTGCCAGCAGTCCGGCGGGATACGAGCAGTACTTC. As protein: CASSPAGYEQYF.

Ten or more counts support this clonotype. The gene calls are TRBV5-1 and TRBJ2-5, with 12 bases lining up with TRBD1. The CDR3 consists of 15 residues. The germline V gene has CDR1 SGHRS and CDR2 YFSETQ. V shed 3 bases and J 5 bases; nucleotides not matched to a gene: 5. CDR3 DNA: TGCGCCAGCAGCTCGGGACAGGGGGCGCGGGAGACCCAGTACTTC. It encodes CASSSGQGARETQYF.

The chain combines TRBV3-1 with TRBJ1-3, with D unclear. There are 12 residues in the CDR3. Trimming took off 5 bases at V and 4 bases at J, with 6 bases between the two ends. CDR1 and CDR2 (germline): LGHDT, YNNKEL (reference sequence). This CDR3 reads CASSVLGNTIYF. The DNA of the CDR3 is TGTGCCAGCAGCGTCCTGGGAAACACCATATATTTT.

V and J are TRBV19 and TRBJ1-2, with 11 bases aligning to TRBD1. CDR3 length: 18 amino acids. After removal of 5 bases from V and 4 bases from J, the junction contained 15 bases not matched to a gene. CDR1 is LNHDA and CDR2 is SQIVND in the germline V gene (reference sequence). The CDR3 sequence is CASSPAGTGGSSPYGYTF. CDR3 nucleotide sequence: TGTGCCAGTAGTCCAGCGGGGACAGGGGGTTCAAGCCCCTATGGCTACACCTTC.

This rearrangement joins TRBV7-8 to TRBJ1-1, with D hard to call. V gave up 3 bases and J gave up 3 bases, with 11 bases separating them. Germline V CDR1 and CDR2: SGHVS, FQNEAQ. The CDR3 loop spans 14 amino acids. Here the CDR3 DNA reads TGTGCCAGCAGCTTCCTTGGAGAGTACACTGAAGCTTTCTTT. The encoded protein is CASSFLGEYTEAFF.

The V call is TRBV6-1, the J call TRBJ1-2; possible D gene TRBD1, 6 bases. Per germline, CDR1 MNHNS and CDR2 SASEGT. With 1 base removed from V and 4 bases from J, the gap between germline ends came to 10 bases. The CDR3 spans 14 residues. DNA of the CDR3: TGTGCCAGCAGTGAAGTGTCAGGGGTCTATGGCTACACCTTC. Amino acid sequence: CASSEVSGVYGYTF.